This entry lists 31 T cell receptor beta chains sequenced from one sample in a study of blood T cell repertoires in COVID-19. Repertoires were generated with immunoSEQ multiplex PCR, while TCRdb's copy carries only in-frame clones and drops some. The table has roughly 250,000 clones, around 87% seen once; the top ten hold approximately 1.7%. What was sequenced was PBMCs or T cells enriched from blood (not recorded which). Receptors were obtained from a woman in her forties or fifties who had recovered from COVID-19.

The chain uses TRBV24-1 and TRBJ1-5; perhaps TRBD1 as D (5 bases). Between the trimmed V and J ends, which lost 4 bases and 0 bases, there was a span of 15 bases. This CDR3 spans 17 amino acids. The germline V gene encodes CDR1 KGHDR and CDR2 SFDVKD. CDR3 sequence: CATSDLQVKYSNQPQHF. The CDR3 DNA reads as TGTGCCACCAGTGACTTACAGGTTAAGTATAGCAATCAGCCCCAGCATTTT.

The chain combines TRBV19 with TRBJ1-4, with a possible D match to TRBD1 (6 bases). This CDR3 has 16 residues. The germline V gene has CDR1 LNHDA and CDR2 SQIVND (reference sequence). V was cut by 2 bases and J by 4 bases, with 14 bases left in between. Written as DNA, the CDR3 is TGTGCCAGTAGTATACCCAGGGGACACCGTAATGAAAAACTGTTTTTT. Protein product: CASSIPRGHRNEKLFF.

The genes are TRBV14 and TRBJ2-1; 14 bases line up with TRBD2. The CDR3 has 21 amino acids. Germline assignment: CDR1 SGHDN and CDR2 FVKESK. With V trimmed by 2 bases and J by 6 bases, 18 bases remained unmatched. The CDR3 spells CASSQRGLAGALGRAPNEQFF. In DNA, the CDR3 is TGTGCCAGCAGCCAAAGGGGACTAGCGGGAGCACTCGGGCGGGCCCCCAATGAGCAGTTCTTC.

The chain recombines TRBV3-1 (or the pseudogene TRBV3-2) with TRBJ2-7; D possibly corresponds to TRBD2 (6 bases). Germline V gene lookup returns CDR1 LGHDT and CDR2 YNNKEL (reference sequence). The CDR3 consists of 13 residues. V lost 2 bases, J lost 6 bases, and 11 bases lay in between. The CDR3 DNA reads TGTGCCAGCAGCCAAAATGGGGGAGGCGAGCAGTACTTC. It codes for CASSQNGGGEQYF.

The chain links TRBV5-1 to TRBJ2-7; 7 bases are shared with TRBD1. Losses at the gene ends were 7 bases for V and 3 bases for J; bases not matched to a gene: 13. Germline-derived CDR1 and CDR2 are SGHRS and YFSETQ. The CDR3 contains 15 residues. The DNA of the CDR3 is TGCGCCAGCTATCGGGGTACAGGGGCTTACTACGAGCAGTACTTC. Its translation is CASYRGTGAYYEQYF.

This clone has just one count. V gene TRBV5-4 combines with J gene TRBJ1-2; TRBD1 matches 8 bases. This CDR3 contains 13 residues. With 5 bases clipped from V and 8 bases from J, the junction kept 8 bases outside the gene matches. Per the germline V gene, CDR1 is SGHNT and CDR2 is YYREEE (reference sequence). The DNA of the CDR3 is TGTGCCAGCAGTTCTGCACAGGGGGAAGGCTACACCTTC. It specifies CASSSAQGEGYTF.

The V and J genes are TRBV19 and TRBJ2-1; no clear D. CDR1 is LNHDA, CDR2 SQIVND, per germline (reference sequence). The V end was cut by 4 bases, the J end by 8 bases, with 12 bases between. The CDR3 consists of 13 residues. CDR3 residues: CASSNRYADEQFF. Here the CDR3 DNA reads TGTGCCAGTAGTAACAGATATGCCGATGAGCAGTTCTTC.

This clone was seen only a few times. The chain is built from TRBV4-2 and TRBJ2-1, with 9 bases identical to TRBD2. Trimming took 1 base from V and 10 from J; bases not matched to a gene: 5. The CDR3 spans 14 residues. Germline loops: CDR1 LGHNA, CDR2 YNFKEQ. DNA of the CDR3: TGTGCCAGCAGCCAAGGGCGGGAGGGCGTCGAGCAGTTCTTC. Residues: CASSQGREGVEQFF.

The rearrangement links TRBV6-2 or TRBV6-3 to TRBJ1-1, with a weak D call TRBD1 (6 bases). This CDR3 comprises 15 residues. Germline lookup yields CDR1 MNHEY and CDR2 SVGEGT. With 5 bases removed from V and 11 bases from J, the gap between germline ends came to 24 bases. The CDR3 loop is CASSRLQGWPEEAFF. The CDR3 DNA reads as TGTGCCAGCAGTCGACTACAGGGTTGGCCTGAAGAGGCTTTCTTT.

The chain carries TRBV19 and TRBJ2-5, with a possible D match to TRBD1 (5 bases). CDR1 is LNHDA, CDR2 SQIVND, per germline (reference sequence). The CDR3 contains 15 residues. Trimming pared 0 bases from V and 2 bases from J, leaving 10 bases between. The CDR3, as DNA: TGTGCCAGTAGTATAGATACCAACAGGCAAGAGACCCAGTACTTC. Translation: CASSIDTNRQETQYF.

The V and J genes are TRBV11-2 and TRBJ2-1; D perhaps matches TRBD1 (5 bases). The length of the CDR3 is 14 residues. Germline-derived CDR1 and CDR2 are SGHAT and FQNNGV. Trimming took off 3 bases at V and 5 bases at J, with 11 bases between the two ends. CDR3 sequence: CASSFGQRNNEQFF. Here the CDR3 DNA reads TGTGCCAGCAGCTTTGGACAAAGAAACAATGAGCAGTTCTTC. The whole variable domain, filled in from reference TRBV11-2 and TRBJ2-1, reads EAGVAQSPRYKIIEKRQSVAFWCNPISGHATLYWYQQILGQGPKLLIQFQNNGVVDDSQLPKDRFSAERLKGVDSTLKIQPAKLEDSAVYLCASSFGQRNNEQFFGPGTRLTVL.

V and J are TRBV24-1 and TRBJ2-1, with 13 bases matching TRBD2. V shed 3 bases and J 8 bases; nucleotides not matched to a gene: 6. The CDR3 has 16 residues. The germline CDR1 and CDR2 sequences are KGHDR and SFDVKD. CDR3 protein: CATSDHKLAGGHEQFF. The CDR3 nucleotides read TGTGCCACCAGTGATCACAAACTAGCGGGAGGGCATGAGCAGTTCTTC.

J is TRBJ1-2 and V is TRBV2; 11 bases line up with TRBD1. The CDR3 contains 14 residues. The germline CDR1 and CDR2 sequences are SNHLY and FYNNEI. With V trimmed by 8 bases and J by 1 base, 3 bases remained unmatched. CDR3 DNA: TGTGCCAGCGGGACAGGGGGGAATAACTATGGCTACACCTTC. Translating it yields CASGTGGNNYGYTF.

V gene TRBV7-9 combines with J gene TRBJ1-2; 8 bases align to TRBD1. The junction had 10 bases not matched to a gene; V was cut back by 1 base and J by 6 bases. Germline V gives CDR1 SEHNR, CDR2 FQNEAQ (reference sequence). CDR3 size: 16 residues. CDR3 in amino acids: CASSLDGAGGKNGYTF. CDR3 nucleotides: TGTGCCAGCAGCTTAGATGGGGCAGGGGGCAAGAATGGCTACACCTTC.

The J gene is TRBJ1-1, the V gene TRBV2; D might be TRBD1 (6 bases). The germline V gene encodes CDR1 SNHLY and CDR2 FYNNEI. V was clipped by 3 bases and J by 6 bases, with 11 bases between them. The CDR3 sequence is 13 residues long. As DNA, the CDR3 is TGTGCCAGCAGTGAGGAACAGGGCTCTGAAGCTTTCTTT. Protein sequence: CASSEEQGSEAFF.

V gene TRBV27 combines with J gene TRBJ1-2; TRBD1 is a possible D gene (5 bases). The length of the CDR3 is 17 residues. Germline V gene data show CDR1 as MNHEY and CDR2 as SMNVEV (reference sequence). V lost 7 bases to trimming and J lost 8 bases, with 29 bases between them. For the CDR3, the DNA is TGTGCCAGCAATCCATCAATCAGGGTCCAGTCTAGTGAGGGCTACACCTTC. Its protein is CASNPSIRVQSSEGYTF.

The rearrangement joins TRBV4-3 to TRBJ1-6, with unresolved D. The CDR3 runs to 16 residues. Per germline, CDR1 LGHNA and CDR2 YSLEER. V lost 1 base to trimming and J lost 6 bases, with 13 bases between them. CDR3 loop: CASSQVIKTGNSPLHF. In DNA form, the CDR3 reads TGCGCCAGCAGCCAAGTTATAAAGACGGGTAATTCACCCCTCCACTTT.

CDR3 coding DNA: TGTGCCAGTAGTTGGTCTAGCGGGAGAGATGAGCAGTTCTTC. As protein: CASSWSSGRDEQFF. The chain links TRBV19 to TRBJ2-1; 10 bases are a match to TRBD2. The V gene's germline CDR1 is LNHDA and CDR2 SQIVND (reference sequence). The V gene end was trimmed by 5 bases and the J gene end by 8 bases; junction bases not matched to a gene: 6. This CDR3 has 14 amino acids.

This CDR3 reads CASSPASGPSNQPQHF. CDR3 sequence (DNA): TGTGCCAGCAGCCCGGCGTCAGGCCCTAGCAATCAGCCCCAGCATTTT. The rearrangement links TRBV5-6 to TRBJ1-5, with no clear D. In germline, CDR1 is SGHDT, CDR2 YYEEEE. The CDR3 is 16 amino acids. Trimming cost V 4 bases and J 0 bases, with 14 bases left between them.

The V and J genes are TRBV28 and TRBJ1-2, with 9 bases matching TRBD1. Trimming at V came to 5 bases and at J to 6 bases, leaving 10 bases not matched to a gene. This CDR3 is built from 15 residues. In germline, CDR1 is MDHEN, CDR2 SYDVKM. CDR3 region: CASSPQGTGGHGYTF. DNA for the CDR3: TGTGCCAGCAGTCCCCAGGGAACAGGGGGCCATGGCTACACCTTC.

The V call is TRBV5-1, the J call TRBJ1-2; no definite D call. Trimming stripped 2 bases from V and 3 bases from J, with 11 bases between. The CDR3 loop spans 14 amino acids. Germline CDR1 and CDR2: SGHRS and YFSETQ. The CDR3 region has the DNA TGCGCCAGCAGCTTTGGGCCAGCGGACTATGGCTACACCTTC. Amino acid sequence: CASSFGPADYGYTF.

V and J are TRBV27 and TRBJ1-6; no definite D call. V dropped 2 bases and J dropped 5 bases, with 7 bases sitting between them. This CDR3 comprises 14 residues. The germline V gene has CDR1 MNHEY and CDR2 SMNVEV (reference sequence). CDR3 in DNA: TGTGCCAGCAGTTTAGGGCTGCATAATTCACCCCTCCACTTT. Translating gives CASSLGLHNSPLHF.

V usage is TRBV11-1 and J usage is TRBJ1-4; D not certain. The CDR3 runs 15 residues. V was pared by 2 bases and J by 1 base, with 8 bases between. Germline CDR1 SGHAT, CDR2 FQDESV (reference sequence). CDR3 in amino acids: CASSLWAGTNEKLFF. The CDR3 nucleotides read TGTGCCAGCAGCTTATGGGCAGGAACTAATGAAAAACTGTTTTTT.

The chain carries TRBV19 and TRBJ1-6, with D unclear. Trimming took off 2 bases at V and 0 bases at J, with 5 bases between the two ends. The CDR3 runs 15 residues. CDR1 is LNHDA and CDR2 is SQIVND in the germline V gene (reference sequence). The chain's CDR3 is CASSISSSYNSPLHF. The DNA for the CDR3 is TGTGCCAGTAGTATATCGAGCTCCTATAATTCACCCCTCCACTTT. The whole variable domain, remainder taken from reference TRBV19 and TRBJ1-6, is DGGITQSPKYLFRKEGQNVTLSCEQNLNHDAMYWYRQDPGQGLRLIYYSQIVNDFQKGDIAEGYSVSREKKESFPLTVTSAQKNPTAFYLCASSISSSYNSPLHFGNGTRLTVT.

This clone was observed a few times. Sequence at one end of the junction differs from germline and may be a read error. The chain uses TRBV28 and TRBJ1-2; 11 positions agree with TRBD1. Germline V gene data show CDR1 as MDHEN and CDR2 as SYDVKM. CDR3 length: 11 amino acids. The CDR3 here is CASSSDRGPIF. The CDR3 bases are TGTGCCAGCAGTTCGGACAGGGGGCCAATCTTC.

V gene TRBV30 combines with J gene TRBJ1-1; TRBD1 agrees at 7 bases. V shed 2 bases, J shed 3 bases, and the junction held 9 bases outside the gene matches. CDR1 GTSNPN and CDR2 SVGIG come from the germline V gene (reference sequence). The CDR3 sequence is 15 residues long. CDR3 bases: TGTGCCTGGAGTTTAGGGGGCACGGTGGACACTGAAGCTTTCTTT. Its translation: CAWSLGGTVDTEAFF.

This chain joins TRBV28 and TRBJ2-7, with 7 bases aligning to TRBD2. CDR1 and CDR2 (germline): MDHEN, SYDVKM. The trim removed 3 bases at V and 0 bases at J, leaving 2 bases unmatched. This CDR3 spans 14 amino acids. The CDR3 here is CASSLSGISYEQYF. CDR3 in DNA: TGTGCCAGCAGTTTGAGCGGGATCTCCTACGAGCAGTACTTC.

The table lists this clone with a count of one. The chain employs TRBV12-5 and TRBJ2-1, with 8 bases that match TRBD2. This CDR3 is 17 amino acids long. V trimming: 3 bases; J trimming: 4 bases; junction bases outside the gene matches: 11. Germline V gives CDR1 LGHNT, CDR2 FRNRAP. The CDR3 coding sequence is TGTGCTAGTGGTTTCTTCGAGGGGCGCGGGAGGTACAATGAGCAGTTCTTC. It codes for CASGFFEGRGRYNEQFF.

The rearrangement uses TRBV7-9 and TRBJ1-3; D is unresolved. V shed 1 base and J shed 0 bases, with 4 bases lying between them. This CDR3 has 14 residues. CDR1 SEHNR and CDR2 FQNEAQ come from the germline V gene (reference sequence). The CDR3 DNA reads as TGTGCCAGCAGCTTAGTGAGCTCTGGAAACACCATATATTTT. Translation gives CASSLVSSGNTIYF.

Only a few counts were recorded for this clone. The CDR3 sequence: CASSANPGGGDGKLFF. The CDR3, as DNA: TGTGCCAGCAGCGCGAACCCAGGGGGCGGGGACGGAAAACTGTTTTTT. The chain employs TRBV9 and TRBJ1-4; TRBD1 agrees at 8 bases. The CDR3 totals 16 residues. The V gene end was trimmed by 3 bases and the J gene end by 10 bases; junction bases not matched to a gene: 14. Germline CDR1 is SGDLS and CDR2 is YYNGEE.

The chain uses TRBV5-1 and TRBJ1-3; 7 nucleotides agree with TRBD1. CDR3 size: 18 residues. The J segment lost 0 bases and the V segment lost 4 bases, leaving 13 bases of the junction unmatched. Germline CDR1 is SGHRS and CDR2 is YFSETQ. For the CDR3, the DNA is TGCGCCAGCAGCCGACAGGGCCTTACCCAAAACTCTGGAAACACCATATATTTT. It translates to CASSRQGLTQNSGNTIYF.